Listed below are T cell receptor beta chains from one sample, sequenced in a study of blood T cells in healthy people across ages. One entry per CDR3 protein, called by TCRdb with MiXCR from the 5' RACE reads. Found here are 1.5 million to 2 million distinct CDR3 sequences, 40% to 55% of them singletons; the top ten hold approximately 2.1%. The material sequenced was blood. The receptor set was obtained from a woman in her thirties or forties in good health. Each CDR3 is given with its conserved first and last residue. Fields, in order: clone size, D gene, V gene, J gene, CDR3 DNA, CDR3 protein. D genes are given only for firm matches. Clone size is shown for a subset of rows, as once, few, many or a class of expanded clone.

.,.,TRBV15,TRBJ2-7,TGTGCCACCAGCAAGGGGGGCTACGAGCAGTACTTC,CATSKGGYEQYF
.,.,TRBV24-1,TRBJ1-2,TGTGCCACCAGTGATTTTCGGGACGGGGATGGCTACACCTTC,CATSDFRDGDGYTF
few,.,TRBV7-2,TRBJ1-2,TGTGCCAGCAGCGGGGGGGGAGTCCTTAACTATGGCTACACCTTC,CASSGGGVLNYGYTF
.,.,TRBV20-1,TRBJ2-7,TGCAGTGCTAGAGATTTCGGACAGACATACAATGAGCAGTACTTC,CSARDFGQTYNEQYF
.,TRBD2,TRBV20-1,TRBJ2-7,TGCAGTGCTACTAGCGGTTCCTACGAGCAGTACTTC,CSATSGSYEQYF
once,.,TRBV14,TRBJ2-7,TGTGCCAGCAGCCAAACAGGGTCTGGCGAGCAGTACTTC,CASSQTGSGEQYF
once,.,TRBV7-2,TRBJ1-2,TGTGCCAGCAGCTTGCGGGTGGCAGGGGAAGGTGGTGGCTGCACCTTC,CASSLRVAGEGGGCTF
.,TRBD2,TRBV29-1,TRBJ2-1,TGCAGCGGTAGGACTAGCGGGATCAATGAGCAGTTCTTC,CSGRTSGINEQFF
.,TRBD2,TRBV2,TRBJ2-1,TGTGCCAGCAGCGGACTAGCTTTTGAGCAGTTCTTC,CASSGLAFEQFF
.,.,TRBV6-8,TRBJ2-7,TGTGCCAAGAAAAGAAGCAAGCAAGAGGCCCAGTACTTC,CAKKRSKQEAQYF
few,.,TRBV25-1,TRBJ1-2,TGTGCCAGCAGTGAAGTGGCAGGGTTCTATGGCTACACCTTC,CASSEVAGFYGYTF
.,.,TRBV20-1,TRBJ2-2,TGCAGTGCTAGAGATTTCCCGGGGGAGCTGTTTTTT,CSARDFPGELFF
.,.,TRBV7-2,TRBJ1-1,TGTGCCAGCAGCCCTGCTGAGATGAACACTGAAGCTTTCTTT,CASSPAEMNTEAFF
.,TRBD1,TRBV27,TRBJ1-2,TGTGCCAGCAGTTCACAGGGGCCCCATGGCTACACCTTC,CASSSQGPHGYTF
.,TRBD2,TRBV7-2,TRBJ2-7,TGTGCCAGCAGCCCGAGCCCGGGACTAGGTAACCACGAGCAGTACTTC,CASSPSPGLGNHEQYF
.,.,TRBV4-3,TRBJ2-3,TGCGTCAGCAGCCCCAGGACTGGAGGATTGGGAGATACGCAGTATTTT,CVSSPRTGGLGDTQYF
.,.,TRBV7-9,TRBJ2-5,TGTGCCAGCAGCCCGGGACCGCTACAAGAGACCCAGTACTTC,CASSPGPLQETQYF
.,TRBD2,TRBV14,TRBJ2-1,TGTGCCAGCAGCCAAGATAGGACTAGCTCCCACGAGCAGTTCTTC,CASSQDRTSSHEQFF
.,.,TRBV11-3,TRBJ2-5,TGTGCCAGCAGCTTAGATGGATCAGGAGAGACCCAGTACTTC,CASSLDGSGETQYF
few,TRBD1,TRBV5-1,TRBJ2-7,TGCGCCAGCAGCTTGGTCCGGGACAGGGGGTGCGAGCAGTACTTC,CASSLVRDRGCEQYF